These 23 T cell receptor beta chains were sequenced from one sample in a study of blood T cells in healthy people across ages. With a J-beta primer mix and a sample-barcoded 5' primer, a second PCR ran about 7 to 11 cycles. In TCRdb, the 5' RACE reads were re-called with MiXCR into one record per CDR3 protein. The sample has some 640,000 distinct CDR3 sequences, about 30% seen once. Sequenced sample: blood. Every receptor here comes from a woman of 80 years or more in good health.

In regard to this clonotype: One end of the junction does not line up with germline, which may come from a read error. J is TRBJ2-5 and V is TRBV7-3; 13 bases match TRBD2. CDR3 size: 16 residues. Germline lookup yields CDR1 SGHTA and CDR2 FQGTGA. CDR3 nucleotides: TGTTCCAGCAGCCAAGGGACTAGCGGGGACCAAGAGATCCAGTACTTC. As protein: CSSSQGTSGDQEIQYF.

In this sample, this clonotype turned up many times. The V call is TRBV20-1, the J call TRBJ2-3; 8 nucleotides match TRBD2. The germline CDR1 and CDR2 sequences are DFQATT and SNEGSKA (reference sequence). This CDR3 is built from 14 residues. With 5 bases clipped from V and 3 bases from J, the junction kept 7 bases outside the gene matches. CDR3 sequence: CSASPGRETDTQYF. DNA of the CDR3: TGCAGTGCTTCGCCCGGGAGGGAGACAGATACGCAGTATTTT.

The CDR3 DNA reads as TGTGCCACCAGCAGAGGACTAGCGGGAGTCAGGAATGAGCAGTTCTTC. Its translation: CATSRGLAGVRNEQFF. V gene TRBV15 combines with J gene TRBJ2-1; 12 nucleotides agree with TRBD2. Germline lookup yields CDR1 LNHNV and CDR2 YYDKDF (reference sequence). The CDR3 runs 16 residues. Trimming removed 1 base from V and 7 bases from J; junction bases left unmatched: 5.

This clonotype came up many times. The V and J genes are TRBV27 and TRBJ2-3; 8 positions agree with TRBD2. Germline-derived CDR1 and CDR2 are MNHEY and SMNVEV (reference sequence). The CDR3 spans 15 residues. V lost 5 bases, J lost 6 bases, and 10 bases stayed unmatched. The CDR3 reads CASSAIGTRGDTQYF. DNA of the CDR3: TGTGCCAGCAGTGCCATAGGGACTAGAGGGGATACGCAGTATTTT.

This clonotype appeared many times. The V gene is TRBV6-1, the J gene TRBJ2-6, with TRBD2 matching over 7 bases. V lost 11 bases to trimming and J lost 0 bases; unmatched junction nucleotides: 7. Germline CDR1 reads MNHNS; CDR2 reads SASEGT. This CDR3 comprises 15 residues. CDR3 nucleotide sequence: TGTGCCGGCGGGAGACCTCACTCTGGGGCCAACGTCCTGACTTTC. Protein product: CAGGRPHSGANVLTF.

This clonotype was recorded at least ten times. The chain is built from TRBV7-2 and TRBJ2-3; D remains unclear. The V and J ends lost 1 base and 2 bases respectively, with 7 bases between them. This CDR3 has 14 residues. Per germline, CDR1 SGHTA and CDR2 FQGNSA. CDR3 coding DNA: TGTGCCAGCAGCTTAGGAGCTTACACAGATACGCAGTATTTT. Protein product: CASSLGAYTDTQYF.

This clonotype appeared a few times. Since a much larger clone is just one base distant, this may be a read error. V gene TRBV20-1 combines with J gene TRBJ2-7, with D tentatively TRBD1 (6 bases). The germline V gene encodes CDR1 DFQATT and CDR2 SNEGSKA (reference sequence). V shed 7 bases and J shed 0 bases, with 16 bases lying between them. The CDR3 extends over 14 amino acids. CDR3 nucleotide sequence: TGCAGTGTGCCGGGACACACAAGCTCCTACGAGCAGTACTTC. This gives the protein CSVPGHTSSYEQYF.

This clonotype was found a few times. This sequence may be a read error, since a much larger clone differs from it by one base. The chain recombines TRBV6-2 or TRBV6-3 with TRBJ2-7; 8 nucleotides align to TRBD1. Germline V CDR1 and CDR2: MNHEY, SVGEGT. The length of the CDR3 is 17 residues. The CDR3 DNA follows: TGTGCCAGCAGTAACGGGACAGGAGGCTCCCTCTCCTACGAGCGGTACTTC. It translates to CASSNGTGGSLSYERYF.

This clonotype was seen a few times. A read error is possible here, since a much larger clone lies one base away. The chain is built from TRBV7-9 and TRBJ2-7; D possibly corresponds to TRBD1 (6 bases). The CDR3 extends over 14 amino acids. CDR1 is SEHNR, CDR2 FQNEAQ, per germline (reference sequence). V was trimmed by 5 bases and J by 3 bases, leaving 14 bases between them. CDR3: CASSATGRRYEQYF. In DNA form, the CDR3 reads TGTGCCAGCAGCGCCACAGGGAGACGCTACGAGCAGTACTTC.

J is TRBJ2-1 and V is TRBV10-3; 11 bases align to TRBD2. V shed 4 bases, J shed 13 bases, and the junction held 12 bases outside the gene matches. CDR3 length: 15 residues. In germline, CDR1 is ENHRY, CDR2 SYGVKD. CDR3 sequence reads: CAISGSGGAGETQFF. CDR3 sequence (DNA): TGTGCCATCAGTGGTAGCGGGGGGGCTGGAGAGACCCAGTTCTTC.

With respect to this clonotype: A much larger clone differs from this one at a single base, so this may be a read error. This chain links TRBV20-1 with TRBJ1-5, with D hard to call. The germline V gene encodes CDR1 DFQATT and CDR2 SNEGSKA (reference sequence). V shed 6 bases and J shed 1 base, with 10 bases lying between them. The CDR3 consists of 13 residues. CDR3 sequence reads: CSARRESNQPQHF. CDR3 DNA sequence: TGCAGTGCCCGCCGGGAGAGCAATCAGCCCCAGCATTTT.

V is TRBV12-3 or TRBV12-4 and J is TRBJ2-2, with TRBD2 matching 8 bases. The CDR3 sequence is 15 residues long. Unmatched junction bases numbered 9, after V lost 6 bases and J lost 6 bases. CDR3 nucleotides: TGTGCCAGCAGCCATACTAGCGGAGTCCCCGGGGAGCTGTTTTTT. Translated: CASSHTSGVPGELFF.

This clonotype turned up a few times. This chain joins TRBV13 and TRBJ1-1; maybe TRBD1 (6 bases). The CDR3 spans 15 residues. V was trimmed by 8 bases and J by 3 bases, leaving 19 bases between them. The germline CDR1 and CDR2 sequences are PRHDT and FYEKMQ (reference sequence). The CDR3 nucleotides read TGTGCCAGCCGTACCCGGGGGGCGCGGGACACTGAAGCTTTCTTT. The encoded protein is CASRTRGARDTEAFF.

CDR3 in DNA: TGCGCCAGCAGCCCAGGTGGCAGAAACTATGGCTACACCTTC. As protein: CASSPGGRNYGYTF. The J gene is TRBJ1-2, the V gene TRBV5-1; D uncertain. CDR1 SGHRS and CDR2 YFSETQ come from the germline V gene. The V end was cut by 4 bases, the J end by 2 bases, with 12 bases between. This CDR3 is 14 amino acids long.

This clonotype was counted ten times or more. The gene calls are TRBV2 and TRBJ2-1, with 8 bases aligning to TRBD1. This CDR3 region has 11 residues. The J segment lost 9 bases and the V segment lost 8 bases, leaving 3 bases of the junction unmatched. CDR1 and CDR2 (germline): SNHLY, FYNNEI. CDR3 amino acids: CASRTGFEQFF. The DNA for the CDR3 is TGTGCCAGCCGGACAGGGTTTGAGCAGTTCTTC.

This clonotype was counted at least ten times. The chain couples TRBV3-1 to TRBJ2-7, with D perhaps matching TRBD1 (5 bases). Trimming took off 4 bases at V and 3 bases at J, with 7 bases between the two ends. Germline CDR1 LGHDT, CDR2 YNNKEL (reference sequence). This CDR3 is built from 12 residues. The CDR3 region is CASSPQDYEQYF. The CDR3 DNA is TGTGCCAGCAGCCCACAGGACTACGAGCAGTACTTC.

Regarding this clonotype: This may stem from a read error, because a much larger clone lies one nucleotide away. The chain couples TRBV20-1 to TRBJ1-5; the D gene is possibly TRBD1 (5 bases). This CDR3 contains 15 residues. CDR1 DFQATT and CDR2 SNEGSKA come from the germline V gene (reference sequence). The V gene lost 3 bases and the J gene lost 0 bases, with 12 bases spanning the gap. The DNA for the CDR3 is TGCAGTGCTAGCCCCGGGGACTATAGCAATCAGCCCCAGCATTTT. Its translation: CSASPGDYSNQPQHF.

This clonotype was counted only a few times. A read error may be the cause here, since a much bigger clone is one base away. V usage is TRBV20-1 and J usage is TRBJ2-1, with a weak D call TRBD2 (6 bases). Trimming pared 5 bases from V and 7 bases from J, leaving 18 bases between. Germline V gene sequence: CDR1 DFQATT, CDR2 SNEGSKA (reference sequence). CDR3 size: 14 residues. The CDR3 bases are TGCAGTGCTCCCTGTGGTAGCGGTACGAATGAGCAGTTCTTC. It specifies CSAPCGSGTNEQFF.

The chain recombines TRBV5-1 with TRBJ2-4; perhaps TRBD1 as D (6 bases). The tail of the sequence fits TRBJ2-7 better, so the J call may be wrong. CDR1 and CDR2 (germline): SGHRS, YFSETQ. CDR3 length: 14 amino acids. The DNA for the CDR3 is TGCGCCAGCAGCCCGGATAGGGGGTCCGACGAGCAGTACTTC. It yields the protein CASSPDRGSDEQYF.

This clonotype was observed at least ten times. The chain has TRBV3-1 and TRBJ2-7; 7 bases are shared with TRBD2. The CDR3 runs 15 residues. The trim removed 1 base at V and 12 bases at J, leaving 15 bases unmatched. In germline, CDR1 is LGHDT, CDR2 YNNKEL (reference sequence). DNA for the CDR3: TGTGCCAGCAGCCAAGTGTCTAGCGGCGCCCGTTCGCCGTACTTC. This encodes CASSQVSSGARSPYF.

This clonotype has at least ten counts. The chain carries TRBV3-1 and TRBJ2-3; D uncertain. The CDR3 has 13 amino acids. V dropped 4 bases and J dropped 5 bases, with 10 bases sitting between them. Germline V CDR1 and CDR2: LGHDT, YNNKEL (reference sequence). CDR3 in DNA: TGTGCCAGCAGCCGGTCGACGGGAGATACGCAGTATTTT. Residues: CASSRSTGDTQYF.

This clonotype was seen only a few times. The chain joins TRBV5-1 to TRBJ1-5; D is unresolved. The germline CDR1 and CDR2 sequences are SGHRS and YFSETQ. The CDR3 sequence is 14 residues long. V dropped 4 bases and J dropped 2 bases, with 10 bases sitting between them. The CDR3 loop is CASSEDYGNQPQHF. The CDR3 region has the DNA TGCGCCAGCAGCGAAGACTATGGCAATCAGCCCCAGCATTTT.

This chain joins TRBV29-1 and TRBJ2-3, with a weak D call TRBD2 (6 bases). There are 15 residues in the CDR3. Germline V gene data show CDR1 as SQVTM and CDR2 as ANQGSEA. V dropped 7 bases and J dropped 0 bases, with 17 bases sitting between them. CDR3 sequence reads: CSAEGGPRSTDTQYF. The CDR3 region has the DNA TGCAGCGCCGAGGGAGGCCCGCGCAGCACAGATACGCAGTATTTT.